This T cell receptor (beta chain) was observed in a study of shared clonotypes between healthy human individuals (dated by TCRdb to about 2020). Regarding the study in general: Three men and a couple of women, aged 18 to 49 years, made up the cohort. Per donor, three plates each were used for CD4 naive and CD4 memory, two for CD8 naive, and one for CD8 memory. To estimate repertoire size and how much clonotype sharing occurs between individuals, the study deeply sequenced the blood TCR repertoires of about 5 healthy adults. Leukapheresis yielded between about 0.9 and 9.5 billion PBMCs per donor. Libraries were prepared and TCR repertoires were sequenced by different laboratories using diverse techniques, in order to increase sequencing depth and limit assay-specific biases.

The full study reports these points: Even with the large sequencing depth, rarefaction of the sorted-subset datasets indicated that sequencing was incomplete. Clonotypes shared by all four sorted-subset donors showed higher generation probabilities than non-shared clonotypes. The genetic and exposure-history diversity represented was limited by the small number of donors. Naive subsets generally had larger estimated clonotype richness than memory subsets. Only blood was sampled, and tissue TCR repertoires likely differ from those in blood. Sharing across a few donors was observed for around 4.8% of naive CD4, over 3% of naive CD8, 2% to 2.5% of memory CD4, and roughly 0.4% of memory CD8 clonotypes. Pairwise subsampling indicated that sequencing depth was expected to affect the degree of clonotype sharing among donors.

CDR1 and CDR2 are drawn from the germline V gene: SGHVS, FQNEAQ. V loses 5 bases of germline sequence and J loses 1 base, and the interval between the two ends is 6 bases. The CDR3 has 13 amino acids, counting the end cysteine and phenylalanine. The read is trimmed to its CDR3 DNA, 39 bases read in frame from base 1. Concerning this clone itself: The clone's antigen remains unknown. No much larger clonotype is one base removed from it; base qualities were not supplied. Other DNA sequences from this sample encode an identical CDR3 as well.

Using the deep immunoSEQ assay, TCR CDR3 regions were amplified from genomic DNA by multiplex PCR. Extracted genomic DNA from each cell subset was distributed evenly across all wells of several immunoSEQ 96-well plates, and each plate was treated as a replicate. For sorted subsets, 200 ng of genomic DNA, equivalent to 30,000 or so T cell genomes, went into each replicate PCR. The purified libraries were quantified using a Qubit 3.0 fluorometer, sized with a Bioanalyzer 2100, and then quantified again using the KAPA Library Quantification kit. Each immunoSEQ 96-well plate was sequenced on its own single-read 150-cycle Illumina NextSeq 550 flow cell. As for how the authors treated the data: Because the immunoSEQ output included only junctional sequences and no quality scores, the filtering could not be the same as the filtering used for full-length reads. To assign V/J genes and CDR3, sequences were annotated using PyIR, a Python wrapper for IgBLAST v1.9, with IMGT germline references. Any read was removed if the V/J assignment was weak (E-value above 1e-6), the CDR3 was missing, or the read contained stop codons, out-of-frame junctions, or ambiguous translated residues. A V3J clonotype was defined by an identical inferred V gene, J gene, and CDR3 amino acid sequence. The percentage overlap between two repertoires was calculated by dividing the number of shared unique clonotypes by the size of the smaller repertoire. RTK rarefaction, the Chao1 estimator, and Recon v2.1 estimates of unobserved clonotypes were used to assess repertoire richness. Generation probabilities for all TCRbeta clonotypes obtained by the gDNA method from a few donors were computed using OLGA. In TCRdb, the immuneACCESS table is reduced to in-frame sequences with V and J assigned. These tables do not hold every clone; where another copy was compared, an unresolved V gene accounts for under half, and the others remain unexplained. The V and J calls and the clone size are those of that table, but D and trimming were determined from the DNA. Across this sample there are approximately 2.5 million clones, with over 85% seen only once. The biggest ten clones account for 0.36% of the sample.

Donors were healthy HIV-negative adults with no recently reported acute infections or vaccinations. Every donor was a Caucasian adult residing in Nashville, Tennessee, USA. CD4+ T cells were enriched by magnetic negative selection; naive cells were then positively selected on CD45RA, and the negative fraction formed the memory subset. Blood was collected by leukapheresis, and PBMCs were isolated by Ficoll-Histopaque density gradient centrifugation and then cryopreserved in liquid nitrogen vapor phase. Analytical flow cytometry was used to check the purity and quantity of each magnetically sorted T cell population. From each sorted fraction, genomic DNA was isolated and quantified by UV absorbance on a Nanodrop 2000c.

The sequenced material came from naive CD4+ T cells from PBMCs. This specimen's cell subset or site label, interpreted: CD45RA+ positively selected. The TCR sequence derives from a man between 18 and 35 years old in good health. Some clones in this sample may be carry-over from other donors' samples. The sequence is built from TRBV7-8 and TRBJ1-5; no D gene can be assigned with confidence. This receptor has the CDR3 CASSRDSNQPQHF. The nucleotides read TGTGCCAGCAGCCGCGACAGCAATCAGCCCCAGCATTTT.